This T cell receptor (beta chain) was obtained from a study of early T cells in non-severe SARS-CoV-2 infection. Overall study context: Chains were unpaired, as sequencing was done on bulk RNA from unsorted whole blood.

Attachment of unique molecular identifiers was made to individual cDNA molecules. TCRdb analysed the 5' RACE reads with MiXCR anew, one entry per CDR3 protein. Seen here are some 64,000 distinct CDR3 sequences, roughly 9% observed once, and the top ten hold around an eighth. This clonotype has a handful of counts. The antigen remains unidentified. General observations from the study: There was a bias toward anti-spike CD8 responses in VDJdb matching, which missed private and CD4 specificities.

The CDR3 loop spans 15 amino acids. Trimming removed 4 bases at V and 4 bases at J, with 17 bases between. Germline lookup yields CDR1 SGHRS and CDR2 YFSETQ. V usage is TRBV5-1 and J usage is TRBJ1-1; the D gene is possibly TRBD1 (6 bases). This receptor was obtained from an adult who was a healthcare worker with PCR-confirmed SARS-CoV-2 infection or an uninfected control (not recorded which). The sample was whole blood, taken at baseline. CDR3 coding DNA: TGCGCCAGCAGCGTTGGACAGACCGTGGGCACTGAAGCTTTCTTT. This sequence encodes CASSVGQTVGTEAFF.